Listed below are T cell receptor beta chains from one sample, sequenced in a study of T-cell memory formation after mild COVID-19. One entry per CDR3 protein, called by TCRdb with MiXCR from the 5' RACE reads. This sample has roughly 130,000 distinct CDR3 sequences, with about 5.9% found just once. Input material: PBMCs or a T cell subset sorted from them (not recorded which). Every receptor here comes from an adult woman who had mild COVID-19 (a few samples of this study predate the infection). Cell type and time point are not known. CDR3s include the opening cysteine and the closing phenylalanine or tryptophan. Each record gives: D gene, clone size, J gene, V gene, CDR3 protein, CDR3 DNA. D genes are given only for firm matches. Some rows mark clone size as missing; the rest say once, few, many or name a class of expanded clone.

>NA|many|TRBJ2-3|TRBV18
CASSPPTRTDTQYF
TGTGCCAGCTCACCCCCGACCCGAACAGATACGCAGTATTTT
>NA|many|TRBJ1-5|TRBV5-1
CASSPQGLNNQPQHF
TGCGCCAGCAGTCCACAGGGCCTCAACAATCAGCCCCAGCATTTT
>TRBD2|NA|TRBJ2-5|TRBV11-2
CASSFGIAGGRETQYF
TGTGCCAGCAGCTTCGGGATAGCGGGGGGAAGGGAGACCCAGTACTTC
>TRBD2|NA|TRBJ2-1|TRBV12-3/TRBV12-4
CASRQGLVSNEQFF
TGTGCCAGCAGGCAGGGACTAGTATCCAATGAGCAGTTCTTC
>TRBD2|NA|TRBJ2-1|TRBV12-3/TRBV12-4
CASSALAASSYNEQFF
TGTGCCAGCAGCGCACTAGCGGCTAGCTCCTACAATGAGCAGTTCTTC
>TRBD2|few|TRBJ2-1|TRBV5-8
CASSESGSSYNEQFF
TGTGCCAGCAGCGAAAGCGGGAGCTCCTACAATGAGCAGTTCTTC
>TRBD2|few|TRBJ2-5|TRBV4-2
CASSQGTSGVGTGTQYF
TGTGCCAGCAGCCAAGGGACTAGCGGGGTCGGAACGGGGACCCAGTACTTC
>NA|many|TRBJ2-1|TRBV12-3/TRBV12-4
CASSFWRAATYNEQFF
TGTGCCAGCAGTTTTTGGCGCGCAGCTACCTACAATGAGCAGTTCTTC
>NA|NA|TRBJ2-3|TRBV5-1
CASSLAPGADTQYF
TGCGCCAGCAGCTTGGCCCCCGGGGCAGATACGCAGTATTTT
>TRBD1|NA|TRBJ1-1|TRBV6-2/TRBV6-3
CASSSRLNGGGNTEAFF
TGTGCCAGCAGTTCCCGTCTCAACGGAGGGGGCAACACTGAAGCTTTCTTT
>NA|few|TRBJ2-2|TRBV7-9
CASSHSFRAPNTGELFF
TGTGCCAGCAGCCACTCCTTCCGGGCCCCGAACACCGGGGAGCTGTTTTTT
>NA|few|TRBJ1-1|TRBV27
CASSLSGRVTEAFF
TGTGCCAGCAGTTTATCGGGCAGGGTTACTGAAGCTTTCTTT
>TRBD1|few|TRBJ1-6|TRBV7-9
CASSLAAGTGSSPLHF
TGTGCCAGCAGCTTAGCAGCCGGGACAGGGAGTTCACCCCTCCACTTT
>NA|once|TRBJ1-3|TRBV3-1
CASSQGSSGNTIYF
TGTGCCAGCAGCCAGGGCAGCTCTGGAAACACCATATATTTT
>NA|few|TRBJ1-5|TRBV25-1
CASSGWGKPQHF
TGTGCCAGCAGTGGTTGGGGTAAGCCCCAGCATTTT
>NA|NA|TRBJ2-7|TRBV15
CATSRDLGNYEQYF
TGTGCCACCAGCAGAGATTTGGGGAACTACGAGCAGTACTTC
>TRBD1|many|TRBJ2-3|TRBV7-2
CASSRPRGQGSEPDTQYF
TGTGCCAGCAGCCGGCCGAGAGGACAGGGTTCAGAGCCAGATACGCAGTATTTT
>NA|few|TRBJ2-2|TRBV20-1
CSARMVRDTGELFF
TGCAGTGCTAGGATGGTACGGGACACCGGGGAGCTGTTTTTT
>NA|many|TRBJ1-2|TRBV27
CASSFRGYNYGYTF
TGTGCCAGCAGTTTCCGGGGCTATAACTATGGCTACACCTTC
>NA|NA|TRBJ1-6|TRBV30
CAWSAGVNSPLHF
TGTGCCTGGAGCGCGGGGGTGAATTCACCCCTCCACTTT
>NA|few|TRBJ1-6|TRBV20-1
CSASRGRGTTALHF
TGCAGTGCTAGCCGGGGCCGGGGGACTACGGCCCTCCACTTT
>NA|NA|TRBJ2-1|TRBV27
CASSLWGEAVNEQFF
TGTGCCAGCAGTTTATGGGGTGAGGCGGTGAATGAGCAGTTCTTC
>NA|few|TRBJ2-1|TRBV24-1
CATSEELGDNEQFF
TGTGCCACCAGTGAGGAGTTGGGGGATAATGAGCAGTTCTTC
>TRBD2|few|TRBJ2-1|TRBV18
CASSPGLAGVQNEQFF
TGTGCCAGCTCACCAGGACTAGCGGGAGTCCAGAATGAGCAGTTCTTC
>TRBD1|few|TRBJ2-7|TRBV5-5
CASSPGQGLGEQYF
TGTGCCAGCAGCCCGGGACAGGGTTTGGGGGAGCAGTACTTC
>NA|few|TRBJ1-1|TRBV3-1
CASSPPNRITVVPEAFF
TGTGCCAGCAGCCCGCCCAACCGGATCACAGTGGTCCCTGAAGCTTTCTTT
>TRBD2|few|TRBJ2-1|TRBV27
CASSFSGTTLNEQFF
TGTGCCAGCAGTTTCTCCGGGACTACTTTGAATGAGCAGTTCTTC
>TRBD1|NA|TRBJ2-3|TRBV24-1
CATSAGGPPNTQYF
TGTGCCACCAGTGCAGGGGGCCCCCCAAATACGCAGTATTTT
>TRBD2|many|TRBJ2-2|TRBV20-1
CSARSPLSGGNTGELFF
TGCAGTGCTAGATCCCCTCTCAGCGGGGGGAACACCGGGGAGCTGTTTTTT
>TRBD1|many|TRBJ2-1|TRBV24-1
CATSGRDRGANEQFF
TGTGCCACCAGTGGACGGGACAGGGGCGCCAATGAGCAGTTCTTC
>TRBD2|many|TRBJ2-5|TRBV11-1
CASSPPTSGQETQYF
TGTGCCAGCAGCCCCCCCACTAGCGGTCAAGAGACCCAGTACTTC
>TRBD2|NA|TRBJ2-1|TRBV7-6
CASSHVGLAGSNEQFF
TGTGCCAGCAGCCATGTAGGGCTAGCGGGTAGCAATGAGCAGTTCTTC
>TRBD2|NA|TRBJ2-3|TRBV7-2
CASSPRTRLSDTQYF
TGTGCCAGCAGCCCTCGGACTAGGTTGTCAGATACGCAGTATTTT
>NA|few|TRBJ2-7|TRBV5-1
CASSLAPGTPYEQYF
TGCGCCAGCAGCTTGGCCCCCGGGACACCCTACGAGCAGTACTTC
>NA|many|TRBJ2-2|TRBV4-1
CASSQVDMGLNTGELFF
TGCGCCAGCAGCCAAGTCGATATGGGGTTGAACACCGGGGAGCTGTTTTTT
>NA|many|TRBJ1-1|TRBV12-3/TRBV12-4
CASSLMRIGGLMNTEAFF
TGTGCCAGCAGCCTCATGAGGATAGGTGGGCTCATGAACACTGAAGCTTTCTTT
>NA|many|TRBJ2-1|TRBV30
CAWSSWGAYNEQFF
TGTGCCTGGAGTAGCTGGGGGGCTTACAATGAGCAGTTCTTC
>TRBD2|many|TRBJ2-1|TRBV4-3
CASSQDLGLAGGSSYNEQFF
TGCGCCAGCAGCCAAGATTTGGGACTAGCGGGAGGGAGCTCCTACAATGAGCAGTTCTTC
>TRBD1|many|TRBJ1-2|TRBV10-3
CAISVGSEQGVGYTF
TGTGCCATCAGTGTTGGAAGTGAGCAGGGGGTCGGCTACACCTTC
>NA|many|TRBJ2-6|TRBV20-1
CSGRGSGANVLTF
TGCAGTGGTAGGGGCTCAGGGGCCAACGTCCTGACTTTC